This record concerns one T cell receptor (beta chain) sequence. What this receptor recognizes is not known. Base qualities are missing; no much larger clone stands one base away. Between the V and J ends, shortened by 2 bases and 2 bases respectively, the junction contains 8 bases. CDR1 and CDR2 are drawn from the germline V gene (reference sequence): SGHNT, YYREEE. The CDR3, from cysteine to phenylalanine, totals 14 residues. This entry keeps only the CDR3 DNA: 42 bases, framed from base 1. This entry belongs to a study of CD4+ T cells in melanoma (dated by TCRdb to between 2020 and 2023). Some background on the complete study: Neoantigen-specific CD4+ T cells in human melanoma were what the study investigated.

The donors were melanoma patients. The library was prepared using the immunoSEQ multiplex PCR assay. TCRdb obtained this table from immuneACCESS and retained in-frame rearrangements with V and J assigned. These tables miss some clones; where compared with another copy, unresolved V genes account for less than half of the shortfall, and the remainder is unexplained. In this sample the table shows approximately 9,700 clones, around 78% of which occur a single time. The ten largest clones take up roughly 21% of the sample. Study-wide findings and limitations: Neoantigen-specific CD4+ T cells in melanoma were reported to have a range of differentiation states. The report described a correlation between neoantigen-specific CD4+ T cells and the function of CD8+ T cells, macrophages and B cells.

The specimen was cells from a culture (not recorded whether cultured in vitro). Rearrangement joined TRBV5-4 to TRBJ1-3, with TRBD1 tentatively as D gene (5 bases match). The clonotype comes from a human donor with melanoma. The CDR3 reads CASSLKGAGNTIYF. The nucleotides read TGTGCCAGCAGCTTAAAAGGGGCTGGAAACACCATATATTTT.